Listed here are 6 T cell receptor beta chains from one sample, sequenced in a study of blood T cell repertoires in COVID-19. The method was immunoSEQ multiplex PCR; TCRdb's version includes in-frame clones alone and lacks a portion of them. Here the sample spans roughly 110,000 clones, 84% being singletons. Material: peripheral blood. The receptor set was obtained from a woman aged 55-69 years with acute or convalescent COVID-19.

Here the CDR3 DNA reads TGTGCCATCAGCAAACAACAGGGAACAATGAACACTGAAGCTTTCTTT. Translation: CAISKQQGTMNTEAFF. The chain combines TRBV10-3 with TRBJ1-1, with a possible D match to TRBD1 (6 bases). Germline assignment: CDR1 ENHRY and CDR2 SYGVKD. CDR3 size: 16 residues. The V and J ends lost 6 bases and 0 bases respectively, with 17 bases between them.

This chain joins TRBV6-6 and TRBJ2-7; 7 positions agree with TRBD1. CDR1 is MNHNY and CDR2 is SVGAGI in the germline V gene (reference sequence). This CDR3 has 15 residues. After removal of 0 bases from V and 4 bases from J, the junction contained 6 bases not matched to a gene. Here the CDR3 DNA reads TGTGCCAGCAGTTACTCGACAGGGTTATATTACGAGCAGTACTTC. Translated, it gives CASSYSTGLYYEQYF.

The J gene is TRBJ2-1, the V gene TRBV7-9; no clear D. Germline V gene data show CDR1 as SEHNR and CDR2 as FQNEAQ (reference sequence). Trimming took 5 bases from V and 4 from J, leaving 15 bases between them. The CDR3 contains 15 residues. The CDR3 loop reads CASSPDPAAYNEQFF. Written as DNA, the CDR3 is TGTGCCAGCAGCCCCGATCCGGCGGCATACAATGAGCAGTTCTTC.

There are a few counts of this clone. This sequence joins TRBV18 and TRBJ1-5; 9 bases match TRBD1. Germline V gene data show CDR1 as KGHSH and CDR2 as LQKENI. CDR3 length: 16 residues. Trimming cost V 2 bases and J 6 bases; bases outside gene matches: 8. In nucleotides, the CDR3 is TGTGCCAGCTCACCAACAATACAGGGGGCTGGTCAGCCCCAGCATTTT. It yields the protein CASSPTIQGAGQPQHF.

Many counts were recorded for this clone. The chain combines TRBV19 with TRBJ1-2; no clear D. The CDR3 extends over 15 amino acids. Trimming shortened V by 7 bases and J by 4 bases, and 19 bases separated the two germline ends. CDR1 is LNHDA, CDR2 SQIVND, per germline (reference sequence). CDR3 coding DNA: TGTGCCAGTACTTATAATGTCAGGAACGCCTATGGCTACACCTTC. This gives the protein CASTYNVRNAYGYTF.

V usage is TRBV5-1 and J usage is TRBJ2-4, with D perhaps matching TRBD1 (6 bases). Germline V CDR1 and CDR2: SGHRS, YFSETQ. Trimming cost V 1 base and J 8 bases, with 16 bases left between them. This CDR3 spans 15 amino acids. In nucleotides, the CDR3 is TGCGCCAGCAGCTTGTCGGGGACAAGAGGGGACATTCAGTACTTC. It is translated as CASSLSGTRGDIQYF.